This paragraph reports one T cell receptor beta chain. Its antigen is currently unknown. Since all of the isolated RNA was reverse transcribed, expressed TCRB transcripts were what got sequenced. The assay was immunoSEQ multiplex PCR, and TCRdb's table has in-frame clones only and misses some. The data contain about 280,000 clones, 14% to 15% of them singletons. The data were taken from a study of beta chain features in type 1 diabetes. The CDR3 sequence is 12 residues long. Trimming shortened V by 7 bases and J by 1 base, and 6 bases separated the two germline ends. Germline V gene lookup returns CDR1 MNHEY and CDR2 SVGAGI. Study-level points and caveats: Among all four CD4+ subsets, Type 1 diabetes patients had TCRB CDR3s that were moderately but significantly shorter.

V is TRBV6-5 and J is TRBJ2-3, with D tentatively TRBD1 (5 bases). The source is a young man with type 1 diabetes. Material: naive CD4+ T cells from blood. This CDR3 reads CASKGGTDTQYF. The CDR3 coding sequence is TGTGCCAGCAAAGGGGGCACAGATACGCAGTATTTT.